In this sample, the clone carrying this T cell receptor (beta chain) turned up once. The antigen is unknown. This sample was included in a study of cytomegalovirus exposure and HLA in healthy donors. V lost 4 bases, J lost 1 base, and 9 bases stayed unmatched. The germline CDR1 and CDR2 sequences are SGHRS and YFSETQ. CDR3 length: 16 residues. Findings and limits, study-wide: Within the 100 to 150 validation repertoires, first-cohort TCR clusters tended to co-occur, according to a later analysis.

Clones were read by immunoSEQ multiplex PCR, and TCRdb kept only the in-frame ones, dropping some. Found here are roughly 90,000 clones, 80% to 95% of them singletons; the top ten hold 0.95% to 1.3%. The rearrangement joins TRBV5-1 to TRBJ2-7; 9 nucleotides match TRBD1. The receptor comes from a woman aged 25-40 years in good health and CMV-seropositive. Source material: PBMCs. CDR3 in amino acids: CASSDPRDRESYEQYF. The CDR3 DNA sequence: TGCGCCAGCAGCGACCCGCGGGACAGGGAATCCTACGAGCAGTACTTC.